Described below is a single T cell receptor beta chain sequence and its context. The data stem from a study of blood T cells in healthy people across ages. Using a J-beta primer mix together with a sample-barcoded 5' primer, a second PCR was run for 7 to 11 cycles. TCRdb redid the calling of the 5' RACE reads with MiXCR, one entry per CDR3 protein. The table has roughly 410,000 distinct CDR3 sequences, about 49% seen once. The material sequenced was blood. This receptor was identified in a man aged 55 to 70 in good health.

The CDR3 region has the DNA TGTGCCAGCAGTTTACAAGCCCTAGGGGTCGGGGAGCTGTTTTTT. This translates into CASSLQALGVGELFF. V is TRBV27 and J is TRBJ2-2, with D possibly matching TRBD1 (5 bases). Between the trimmed V and J ends, which lost 2 bases and 7 bases, there was a span of 14 bases. The germline CDR1 and CDR2 sequences are MNHEY and SMNVEV (reference sequence). The CDR3 consists of 15 residues.